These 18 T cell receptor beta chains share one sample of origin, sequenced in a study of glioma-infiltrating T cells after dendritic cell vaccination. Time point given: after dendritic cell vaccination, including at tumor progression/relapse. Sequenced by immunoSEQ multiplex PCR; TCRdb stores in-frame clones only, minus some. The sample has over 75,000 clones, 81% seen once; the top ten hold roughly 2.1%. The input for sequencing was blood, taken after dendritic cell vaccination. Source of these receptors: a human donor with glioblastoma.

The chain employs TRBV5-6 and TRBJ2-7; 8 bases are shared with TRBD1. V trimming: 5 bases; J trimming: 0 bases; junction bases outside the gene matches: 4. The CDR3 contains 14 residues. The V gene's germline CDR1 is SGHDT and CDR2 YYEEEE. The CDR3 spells CASRETGDSYEQYF. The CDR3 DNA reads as TGTGCCAGCAGGGAGACAGGGGACTCCTACGAGCAGTACTTC.

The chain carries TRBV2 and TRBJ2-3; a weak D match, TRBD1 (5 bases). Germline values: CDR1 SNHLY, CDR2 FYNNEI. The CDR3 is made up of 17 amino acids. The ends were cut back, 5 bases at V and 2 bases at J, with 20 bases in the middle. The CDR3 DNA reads TGTGCCAGCAGTCCCCCGATAAAACAGGATTACACAGATACGCAGTATTTT. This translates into CASSPPIKQDYTDTQYF. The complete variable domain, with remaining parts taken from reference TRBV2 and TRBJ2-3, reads EPEVTQTPSHQVTQMGQEVILRCVPISNHLYFYWYRQILGQKVEFLVSFYNNEISEKSEIFDDQFSVERPDGSNFTLKIRSTKLEDSAMYFCASSPPIKQDYTDTQYFGPGTRLTVL.

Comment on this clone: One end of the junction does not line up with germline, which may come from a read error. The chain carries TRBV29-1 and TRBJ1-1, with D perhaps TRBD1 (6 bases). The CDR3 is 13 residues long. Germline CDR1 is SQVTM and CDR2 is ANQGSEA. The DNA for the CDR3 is TGCAGCGTTTACCGGACAGTGAAAACTGAAGCTTTCTTT. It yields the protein CSVYRTVKTEAFF.

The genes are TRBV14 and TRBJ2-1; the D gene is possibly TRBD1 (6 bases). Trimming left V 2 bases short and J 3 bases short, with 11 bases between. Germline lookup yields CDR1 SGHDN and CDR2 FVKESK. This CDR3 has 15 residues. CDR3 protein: CASSQSQGFYNEQFF. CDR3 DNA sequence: TGTGCCAGCAGCCAATCACAGGGATTCTACAATGAGCAGTTCTTC.

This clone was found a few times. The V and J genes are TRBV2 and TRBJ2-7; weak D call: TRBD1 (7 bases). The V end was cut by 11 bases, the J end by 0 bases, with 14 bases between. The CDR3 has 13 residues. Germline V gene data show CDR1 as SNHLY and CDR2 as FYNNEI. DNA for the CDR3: TGTGCCGGAGGGGGCCTACTCTCCTACGAGCAGTACTTC. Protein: CAGGGLLSYEQYF.

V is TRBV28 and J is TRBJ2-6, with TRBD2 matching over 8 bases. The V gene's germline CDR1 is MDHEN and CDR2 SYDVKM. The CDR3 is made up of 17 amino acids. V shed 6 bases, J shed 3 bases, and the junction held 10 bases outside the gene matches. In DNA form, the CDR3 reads TGTGCCAGCAGGGAAGTCGGGGGGGGCGGTGGGGCCAACGTCCTGACTTTC. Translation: CASREVGGGGGANVLTF. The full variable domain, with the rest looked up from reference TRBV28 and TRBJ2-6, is DVKVTQSSRYLVKRTGEKVFLECVQDMDHENMFWYRQDPGLGLRLIYFSYDVKMKEKGDIPEGYSVSREKKERFSLILESASTNQTSMYLCASREVGGGGGANVLTFGAGSRLTVL.

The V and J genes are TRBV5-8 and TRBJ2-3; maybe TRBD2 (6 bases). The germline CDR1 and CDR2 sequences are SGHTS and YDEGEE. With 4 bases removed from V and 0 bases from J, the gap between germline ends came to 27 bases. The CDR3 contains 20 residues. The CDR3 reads CASSPGSTKPTHVSTDTQYF. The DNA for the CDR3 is TGTGCCAGCAGCCCCGGGAGTACCAAACCCACCCATGTTAGCACAGATACGCAGTATTTT. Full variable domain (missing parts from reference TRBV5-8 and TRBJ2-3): EAGVTQSPTHLIKTRGQQATLRCSPISGHTSVYWYQQALGLGLQFLLWYDEGEERNRGNFPPRFSGRQFPNYSSELNVNALELEDSALYLCASSPGSTKPTHVSTDTQYFGPGTRLTVL.

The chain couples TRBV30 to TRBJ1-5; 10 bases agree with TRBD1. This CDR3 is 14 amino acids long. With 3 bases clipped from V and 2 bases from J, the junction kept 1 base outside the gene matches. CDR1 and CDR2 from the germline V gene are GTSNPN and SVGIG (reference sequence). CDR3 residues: CAWSGQGGNQPQHF. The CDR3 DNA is TGTGCCTGGAGCGGACAGGGGGGCAATCAGCCCCAGCATTTT.

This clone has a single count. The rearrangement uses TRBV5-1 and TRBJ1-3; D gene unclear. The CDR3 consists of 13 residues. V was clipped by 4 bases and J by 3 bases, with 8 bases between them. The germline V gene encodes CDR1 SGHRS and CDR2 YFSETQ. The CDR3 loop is CASSPEGGNTIYF. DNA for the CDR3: TGCGCCAGCAGCCCCGAGGGTGGAAACACCATATATTTT.

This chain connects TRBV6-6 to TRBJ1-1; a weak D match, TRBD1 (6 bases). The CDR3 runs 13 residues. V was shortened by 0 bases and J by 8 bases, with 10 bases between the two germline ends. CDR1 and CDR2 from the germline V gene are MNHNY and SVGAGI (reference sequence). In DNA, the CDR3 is TGTGCCAGCAGTTACTCGACGGGGACAGAAGCTTTCTTT. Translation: CASSYSTGTEAFF.

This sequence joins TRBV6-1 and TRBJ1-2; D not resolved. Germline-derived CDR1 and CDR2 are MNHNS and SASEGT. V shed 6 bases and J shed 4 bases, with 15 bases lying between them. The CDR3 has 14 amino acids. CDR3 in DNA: TGTGCCAGCAGCTTTCCCGCGGGCACCTATGGCTACACCTTC. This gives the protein CASSFPAGTYGYTF.

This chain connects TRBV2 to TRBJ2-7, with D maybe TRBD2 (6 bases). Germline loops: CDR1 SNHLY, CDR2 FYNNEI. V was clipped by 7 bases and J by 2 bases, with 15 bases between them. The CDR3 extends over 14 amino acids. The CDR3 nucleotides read TGTGCCAGCACCCCCGGCGGGAATCCCTACGAGCAGTACGTC. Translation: CASTPGGNPYEQYV.

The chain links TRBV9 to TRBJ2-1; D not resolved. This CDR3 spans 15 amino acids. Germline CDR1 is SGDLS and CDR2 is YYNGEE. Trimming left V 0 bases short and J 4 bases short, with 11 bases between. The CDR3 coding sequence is TGTGCCAGCAGCGTAGGGGCAGGTCATTACAATGAGCAGTTCTTC. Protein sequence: CASSVGAGHYNEQFF.

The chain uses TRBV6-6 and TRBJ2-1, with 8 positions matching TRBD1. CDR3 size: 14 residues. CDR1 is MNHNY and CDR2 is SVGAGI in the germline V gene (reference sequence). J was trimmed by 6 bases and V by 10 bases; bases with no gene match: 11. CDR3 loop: CATQSQGAFNEQFF. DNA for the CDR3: TGTGCCACTCAGAGTCAGGGGGCTTTCAATGAGCAGTTCTTC.

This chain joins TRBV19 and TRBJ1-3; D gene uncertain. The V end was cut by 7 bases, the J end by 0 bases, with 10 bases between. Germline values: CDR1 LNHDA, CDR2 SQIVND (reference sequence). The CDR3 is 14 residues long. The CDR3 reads CASKAGFSGNTIYF. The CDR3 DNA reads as TGTGCCAGTAAGGCGGGGTTCTCTGGAAACACCATATATTTT.

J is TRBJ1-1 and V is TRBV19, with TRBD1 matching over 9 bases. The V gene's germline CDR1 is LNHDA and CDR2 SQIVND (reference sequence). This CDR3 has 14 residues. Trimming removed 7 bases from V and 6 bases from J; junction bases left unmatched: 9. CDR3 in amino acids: CASKPNGQGSEAFF. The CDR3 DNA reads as TGTGCCAGTAAGCCCAACGGACAGGGGTCTGAAGCTTTCTTT.

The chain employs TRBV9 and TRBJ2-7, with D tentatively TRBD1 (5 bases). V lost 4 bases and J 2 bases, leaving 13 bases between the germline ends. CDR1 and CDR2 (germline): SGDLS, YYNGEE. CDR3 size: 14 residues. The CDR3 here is CASSLSTETYEQYF. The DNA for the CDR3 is TGTGCCAGCAGCCTCTCGACAGAGACCTACGAGCAGTACTTC.

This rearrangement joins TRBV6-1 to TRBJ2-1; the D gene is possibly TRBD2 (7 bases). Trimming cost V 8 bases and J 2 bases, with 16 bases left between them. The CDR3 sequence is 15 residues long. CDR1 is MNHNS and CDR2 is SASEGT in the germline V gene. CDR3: CASRGIGGAYNEQFF. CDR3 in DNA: TGTGCCAGCCGGGGGATAGGGGGGGCCTACAATGAGCAGTTCTTC.